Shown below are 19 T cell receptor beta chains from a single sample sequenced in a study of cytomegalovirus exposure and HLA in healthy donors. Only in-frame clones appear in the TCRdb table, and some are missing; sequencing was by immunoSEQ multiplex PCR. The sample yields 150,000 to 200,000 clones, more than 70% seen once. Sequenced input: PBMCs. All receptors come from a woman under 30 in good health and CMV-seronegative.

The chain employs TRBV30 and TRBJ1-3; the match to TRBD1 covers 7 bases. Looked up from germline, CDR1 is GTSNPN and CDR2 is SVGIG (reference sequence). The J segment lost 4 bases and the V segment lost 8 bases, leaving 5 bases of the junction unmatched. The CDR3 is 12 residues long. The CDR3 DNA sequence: TGTGCCCGACAGGGCAGCGGAAACACCATATATTTT. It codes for CARQGSGNTIYF. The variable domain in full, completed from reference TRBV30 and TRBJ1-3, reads SQTIHQWPATLVQPVGSPLSLECTVEGTSNPNLYWYRQAAGRGLQLLFYSVGIGQISSEVPQNLSASRPQDRQFILSSKKLLLSDSGFYLCARQGSGNTIYFGEGSWLTVV.

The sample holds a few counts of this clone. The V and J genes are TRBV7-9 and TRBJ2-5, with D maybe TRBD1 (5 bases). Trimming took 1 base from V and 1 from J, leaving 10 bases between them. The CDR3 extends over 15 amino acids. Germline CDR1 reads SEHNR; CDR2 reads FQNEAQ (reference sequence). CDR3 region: CASSLGLRVQETQYF. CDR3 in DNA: TGTGCCAGCAGCTTAGGGCTCAGGGTCCAAGAGACCCAGTACTTC.

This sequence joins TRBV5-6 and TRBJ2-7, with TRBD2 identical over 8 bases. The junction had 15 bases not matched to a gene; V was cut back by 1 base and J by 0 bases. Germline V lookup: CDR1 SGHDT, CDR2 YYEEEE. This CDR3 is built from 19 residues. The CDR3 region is CASSLFVGGGGTTSYEQYF. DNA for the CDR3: TGTGCCAGCAGCTTGTTTGTAGGTGGCGGGGGGACCACCTCCTACGAGCAGTACTTC. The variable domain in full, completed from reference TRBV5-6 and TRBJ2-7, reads DAGVTQSPTHLIKTRGQQVTLRCSPKSGHDTVSWYQQALGQGPQFIFQYYEEEERQRGNFPDRFSGHQFPNYSSELNVNALLLGDSALYLCASSLFVGGGGTTSYEQYFGPGTRLTVT.

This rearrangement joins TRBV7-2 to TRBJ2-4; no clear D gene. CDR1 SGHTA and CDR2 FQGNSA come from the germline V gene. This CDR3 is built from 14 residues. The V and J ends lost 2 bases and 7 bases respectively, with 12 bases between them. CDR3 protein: CASSLTSYGNIQYF. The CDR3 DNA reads TGTGCCAGCAGCTTAACCTCTTACGGGAACATTCAGTACTTC.

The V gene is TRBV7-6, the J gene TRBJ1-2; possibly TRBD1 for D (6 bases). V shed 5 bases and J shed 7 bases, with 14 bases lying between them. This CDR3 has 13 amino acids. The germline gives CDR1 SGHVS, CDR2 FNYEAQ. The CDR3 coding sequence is TGTGCCAGCAGCAAGGACAGCGGGAGTGGCTACACCTTC. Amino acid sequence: CASSKDSGSGYTF.

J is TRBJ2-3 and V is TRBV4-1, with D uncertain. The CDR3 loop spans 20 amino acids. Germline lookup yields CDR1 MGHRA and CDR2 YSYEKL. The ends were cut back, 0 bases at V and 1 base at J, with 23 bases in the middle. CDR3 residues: CASSQDRGWSSTPGTDTQYF. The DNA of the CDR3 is TGCGCCAGCAGCCAAGATCGAGGCTGGAGTTCTACCCCGGGCACAGATACGCAGTATTTT.

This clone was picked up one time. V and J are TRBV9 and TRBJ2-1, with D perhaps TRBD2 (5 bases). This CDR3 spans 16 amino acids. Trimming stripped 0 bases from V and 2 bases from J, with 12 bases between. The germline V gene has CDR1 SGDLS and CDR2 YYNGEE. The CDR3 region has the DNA TGTGCCAGCAGCGTAGAGGAGGTGACGGCCTACAATGAGCAGTTCTTC. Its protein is CASSVEEVTAYNEQFF.

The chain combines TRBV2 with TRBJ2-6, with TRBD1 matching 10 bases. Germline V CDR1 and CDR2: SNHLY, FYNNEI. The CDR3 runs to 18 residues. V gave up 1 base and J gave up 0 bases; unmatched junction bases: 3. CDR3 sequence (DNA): TGTGCCAGCAGTGAAGAGGGACAGGGGATCTCTGGGGCCAACGTCCTGACTTTC. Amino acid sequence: CASSEEGQGISGANVLTF.

The CDR3 DNA follows: TGTGCCAGCAGTCCAACTCGCGCCGGGGAGCTGTTTTTT. Its translation: CASSPTRAGELFF. The rearrangement links TRBV14 to TRBJ2-2; unclear D gene. With 6 bases removed from V and 6 bases from J, the gap between germline ends came to 11 bases. Germline V gene lookup returns CDR1 SGHDN and CDR2 FVKESK. The length of the CDR3 is 13 residues.

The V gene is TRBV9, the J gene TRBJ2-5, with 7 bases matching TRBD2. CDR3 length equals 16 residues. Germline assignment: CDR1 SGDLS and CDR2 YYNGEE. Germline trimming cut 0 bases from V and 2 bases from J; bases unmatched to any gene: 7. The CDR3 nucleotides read TGTGCCAGCAGCGTAGTTCCGGGGGGAGGGCAAGAGACCCAGTACTTC. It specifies CASSVVPGGGQETQYF.

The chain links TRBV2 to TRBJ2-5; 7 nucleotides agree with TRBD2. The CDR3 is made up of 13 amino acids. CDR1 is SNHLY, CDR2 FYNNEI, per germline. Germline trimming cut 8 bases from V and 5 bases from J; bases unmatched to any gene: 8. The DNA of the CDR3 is TGTGCCAGCTTCGGCGGGAGAGGGGAGACCCAGTACTTC. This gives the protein CASFGGRGETQYF. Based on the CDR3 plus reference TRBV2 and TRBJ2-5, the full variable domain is EPEVTQTPSHQVTQMGQEVILRCVPISNHLYFYWYRQILGQKVEFLVSFYNNEISEKSEIFDDQFSVERPDGSNFTLKIRSTKLEDSAMYFCASFGGRGETQYFGPGTRLLVL.

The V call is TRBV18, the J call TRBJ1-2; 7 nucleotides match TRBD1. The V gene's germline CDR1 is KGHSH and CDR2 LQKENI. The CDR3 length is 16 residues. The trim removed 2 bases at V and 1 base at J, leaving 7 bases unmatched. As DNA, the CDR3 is TGTGCCAGCTCACCAAAGCACCAGGGGGGTAACTATGGCTACACCTTC. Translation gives CASSPKHQGGNYGYTF.

The CDR3 DNA reads TGTGCCAGCAGCTCGGACAGGGGGCCGATCACTGAAGCTTTCTTT. Protein sequence: CASSSDRGPITEAFF. This chain connects TRBV7-9 to TRBJ1-1; the match to TRBD1 covers 11 bases. The V and J ends lost 4 bases and 4 bases, in that order; junction bases with no gene match: 5. Germline CDR1 SEHNR, CDR2 FQNEAQ (reference sequence). The CDR3 spans 15 residues.

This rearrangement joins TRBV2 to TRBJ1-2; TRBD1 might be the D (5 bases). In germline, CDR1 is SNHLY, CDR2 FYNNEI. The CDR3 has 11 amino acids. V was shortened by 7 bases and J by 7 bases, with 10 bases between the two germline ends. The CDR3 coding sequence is TGTGCCAGCACGGGGGAAGTTGGCTACACCTTC. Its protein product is CASTGEVGYTF.

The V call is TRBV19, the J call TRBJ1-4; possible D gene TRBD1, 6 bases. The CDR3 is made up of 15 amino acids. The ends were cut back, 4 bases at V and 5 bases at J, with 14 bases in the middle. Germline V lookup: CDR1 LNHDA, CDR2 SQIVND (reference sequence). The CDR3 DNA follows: TGTGCCAGTAGTAGCCATGGGGGCGCGAATGAAAAACTGTTTTTT. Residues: CASSSHGGANEKLFF.

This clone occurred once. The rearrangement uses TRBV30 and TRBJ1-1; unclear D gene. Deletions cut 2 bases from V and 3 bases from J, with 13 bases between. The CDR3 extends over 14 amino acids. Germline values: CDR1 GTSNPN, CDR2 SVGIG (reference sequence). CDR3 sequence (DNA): TGTGCCTGGAGTCCGGGGATTTTGGACACTGAAGCTTTCTTT. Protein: CAWSPGILDTEAFF. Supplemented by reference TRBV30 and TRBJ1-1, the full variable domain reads SQTIHQWPATLVQPVGSPLSLECTVEGTSNPNLYWYRQAAGRGLQLLFYSVGIGQISSEVPQNLSASRPQDRQFILSSKKLLLSDSGFYLCAWSPGILDTEAFFGQGTRLTVV.

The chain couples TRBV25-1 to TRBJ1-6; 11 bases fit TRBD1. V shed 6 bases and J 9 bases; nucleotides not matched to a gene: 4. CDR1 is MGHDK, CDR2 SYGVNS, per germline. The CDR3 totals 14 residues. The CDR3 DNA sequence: TGTGCCAGCAGCGGACAGGGGGCGGGTTCACCCCTCCACTTT. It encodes CASSGQGAGSPLHF.

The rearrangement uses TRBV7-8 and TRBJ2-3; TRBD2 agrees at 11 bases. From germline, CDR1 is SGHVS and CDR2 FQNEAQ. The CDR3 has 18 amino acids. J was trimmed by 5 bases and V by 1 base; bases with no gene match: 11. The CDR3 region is CASSLGVIAGGLGDTQYF. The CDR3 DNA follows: TGTGCCAGCAGCTTAGGGGTAATAGCGGGAGGGCTTGGAGATACGCAGTATTTT.

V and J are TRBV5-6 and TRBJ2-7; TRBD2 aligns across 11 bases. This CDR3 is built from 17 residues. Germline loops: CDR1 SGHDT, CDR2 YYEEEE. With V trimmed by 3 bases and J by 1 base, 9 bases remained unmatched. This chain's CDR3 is CASSSRLLAGVSYEQYF. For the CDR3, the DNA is TGTGCCAGCAGCTCCAGGTTACTAGCGGGAGTTTCCTACGAGCAGTACTTC.